Shown below are 13 T cell receptor beta chains from a single sample sequenced in a study of blood T cell repertoires in COVID-19. TCRdb's copy holds only in-frame clones and misses some; the assay was immunoSEQ multiplex PCR. The data show some 300,000 clones, 89% seen once. The specimen sequenced was PBMCs or T cells enriched from blood (not recorded which). All receptors derive from a woman between 35 and 50 years old who had recovered from COVID-19.

The chain combines TRBV2 with TRBJ1-4; 8 nucleotides match TRBD1. Germline V gene sequence: CDR1 SNHLY, CDR2 FYNNEI. CDR3 length: 17 amino acids. V gave up 1 base and J gave up 1 base; unmatched junction bases: 5. The CDR3, as DNA: TGTGCCAGCAGTGAAGGCGGACAGGGACAAACTAATGAAAAACTGTTTTTT. It codes for CASSEGGQGQTNEKLFF. The whole variable domain, filled in from reference TRBV2 and TRBJ1-4, reads EPEVTQTPSHQVTQMGQEVILRCVPISNHLYFYWYRQILGQKVEFLVSFYNNEISEKSEIFDDQFSVERPDGSNFTLKIRSTKLEDSAMYFCASSEGGQGQTNEKLFFGSGTQLSVL.

This sequence joins TRBV9 and TRBJ1-2, with D possibly TRBD1 on 5 matching bases. Germline lookup yields CDR1 SGDLS and CDR2 YYNGEE. The V gene lost 0 bases and the J gene lost 4 bases, with 10 bases spanning the gap. CDR3 length equals 14 residues. CDR3 coding DNA: TGTGCCAGCAGCGTAGAATCAGGGCCCTATGGCTACACCTTC. It specifies CASSVESGPYGYTF.

The V and J genes are TRBV25-1 and TRBJ2-1; 8 nucleotides align to TRBD2. The germline CDR1 and CDR2 sequences are MGHDK and SYGVNS. V gave up 2 bases and J gave up 7 bases; unmatched junction bases: 10. CDR3 length equals 16 residues. This CDR3 is CASSEIRLAGTNEQFF. The CDR3 DNA follows: TGTGCCAGCAGTGAAATTAGGCTAGCGGGTACGAATGAGCAGTTCTTC.

Concerning this clone: One end of the junction fails to match germline, which may point to a read error. This rearrangement joins TRBV6-1 to TRBJ2-2, with a weak D call TRBD1 (5 bases). CDR1 is MNHNS and CDR2 is SASEGT in the germline V gene. The CDR3 runs to 13 residues. The CDR3 region has the DNA TGTGCCAGCAGGGAAGGCAGGGCCGGGGAGCTGTTTTTT. It codes for CASREGRAGELFF.

V gene TRBV5-4 combines with J gene TRBJ2-2; 10 bases align to TRBD2. CDR3 length: 16 residues. CDR1 is SGHNT and CDR2 is YYREEE in the germline V gene (reference sequence). The trim removed 4 bases at V and 6 bases at J, leaving 9 bases unmatched. The chain's CDR3 is CASSVPTSGSSGELFF. CDR3 DNA sequence: TGTGCCAGCAGCGTTCCGACTAGCGGGTCCTCCGGGGAGCTGTTTTTT.

The chain links TRBV5-1 to TRBJ1-2, with 7 bases aligning to TRBD1. The V gene's germline CDR1 is SGHRS and CDR2 YFSETQ. V lost 4 bases to trimming and J lost 7 bases; unmatched junction nucleotides: 10. CDR3 length: 14 amino acids. CDR3 amino acids: CASSNRTGRTGYTF. The CDR3 DNA reads as TGCGCCAGCAGCAACCGGACAGGCCGGACTGGCTACACCTTC.

V gene TRBV5-1 combines with J gene TRBJ1-3, with no clear D. V dropped 0 bases and J dropped 0 bases, with 7 bases sitting between them. Germline CDR1 and CDR2: SGHRS and YFSETQ. There are 15 residues in the CDR3. The CDR3 here is CASSLEVASGNTIYF. The CDR3 DNA is TGCGCCAGCAGCTTGGAAGTAGCCTCTGGAAACACCATATATTTT.

The chain employs TRBV4-1 and TRBJ2-7; D is unresolved. With 0 bases removed from V and 4 bases from J, the gap between germline ends came to 7 bases. The CDR3 sequence is 13 residues long. Germline V lookup: CDR1 MGHRA, CDR2 YSYEKL. The CDR3 loop is CASSQDPEYEQYF. The DNA for the CDR3 is TGCGCCAGCAGCCAAGATCCCGAGTACGAGCAGTACTTC.

The chain's CDR3 is CASHRGGGPGTDTQYF. The CDR3 DNA is TGCGCCAGCCATCGGGGCGGGGGGCCCGGCACAGATACGCAGTATTTT. The gene calls are TRBV5-1 and TRBJ2-3; TRBD2 aligns across 8 bases. CDR1 is SGHRS and CDR2 is YFSETQ in the germline V gene. The CDR3 length is 16 residues. Trimming removed 7 bases from V and 1 base from J; junction bases left unmatched: 11. Full variable domain (remainder filled in from reference TRBV5-1 and TRBJ2-3): KAGVTQTPRYLIKTRGQQVTLSCSPISGHRSVSWYQQTPGQGLQFLFEYFSETQRNKGNFPGRFSGRQFSNSRSEMNVSTLELGDSALYLCASHRGGGPGTDTQYFGPGTRLTVL.

The chain joins TRBV7-2 to TRBJ2-7; TRBD2 aligns across 16 bases. Trimming removed 2 bases from V and 6 bases from J; junction bases left unmatched: 10. Germline V gene sequence: CDR1 SGHTA, CDR2 FQGNSA. The CDR3 totals 18 residues. CDR3: CASSLMGLAGGLRSEQYF. The CDR3 DNA sequence: TGTGCCAGCAGCTTAATGGGACTAGCGGGAGGGCTTAGGAGCGAGCAGTACTTC. The full variable domain, completed using reference TRBV7-2 and TRBJ2-7, is GAGVSQSPSNKVTEKGKDVELRCDPISGHTALYWYRQSLGQGLEFLIYFQGNSAPDKSGLPSDRFSAERTGGSVSTLTIQRTQQEDSAVYLCASSLMGLAGGLRSEQYFGPGTRLTVT.

The rearrangement uses TRBV30 and TRBJ1-6, with TRBD1 matching over 7 bases. CDR3 length: 14 residues. CDR1 is GTSNPN and CDR2 is SVGIG in the germline V gene (reference sequence). The junction had 5 bases not matched to a gene; V was cut back by 1 base and J by 8 bases. In nucleotides, the CDR3 is TGTGCCTGGAGTGCAAAGCAGGGGGATTCACCCCTCCACTTT. This sequence encodes CAWSAKQGDSPLHF.

The chain employs TRBV10-3 and TRBJ1-4; 8 nucleotides align to TRBD1. The V segment lost 0 bases and the J segment 5 bases; nucleotides outside the gene matches: 2. The CDR3 length is 15 residues. CDR1 ENHRY and CDR2 SYGVKD come from the germline V gene. In nucleotides, the CDR3 is TGTGCCATCAGTGAGTCGGACAGGGTGAATGAAAAACTGTTTTTT. This gives the protein CAISESDRVNEKLFF.

This sequence joins TRBV7-8 and TRBJ2-1, with D perhaps matching TRBD2 (5 bases). The CDR3 length is 17 residues. From germline, CDR1 is SGHVS and CDR2 FQNEAQ. V lost 5 bases to trimming and J lost 0 bases, with 17 bases between them. In DNA, the CDR3 is TGTGCCAGCAGCCAACCTAGGACGGGGAGCTCCTACAATGAGCAGTTCTTC. This gives the protein CASSQPRTGSSYNEQFF.